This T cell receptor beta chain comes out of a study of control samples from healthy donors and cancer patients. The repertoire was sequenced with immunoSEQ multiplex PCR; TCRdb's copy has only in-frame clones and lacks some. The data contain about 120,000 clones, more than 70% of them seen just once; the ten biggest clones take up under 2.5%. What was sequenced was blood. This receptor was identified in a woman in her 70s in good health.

The DNA of the CDR3 is TGTGCCAGCAGCCCTAGGGCTAGCACAGATACGCAGTATTTT. Protein product: CASSPRASTDTQYF. The J gene is TRBJ2-3, the V gene TRBV7-9; D not certain. Trimming removed 5 bases at V and 0 bases at J, with 9 bases between. From germline, CDR1 is SEHNR and CDR2 FQNEAQ (reference sequence). The CDR3 contains 14 residues.